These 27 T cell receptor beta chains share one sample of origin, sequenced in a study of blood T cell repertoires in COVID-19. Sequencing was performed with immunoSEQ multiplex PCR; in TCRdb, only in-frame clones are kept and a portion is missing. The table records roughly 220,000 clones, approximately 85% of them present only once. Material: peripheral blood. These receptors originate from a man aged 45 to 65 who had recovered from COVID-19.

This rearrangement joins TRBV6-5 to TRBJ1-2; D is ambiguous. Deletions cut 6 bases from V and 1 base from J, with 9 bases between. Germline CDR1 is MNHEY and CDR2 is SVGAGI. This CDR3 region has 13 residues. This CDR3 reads CASRRLLNYGYTF. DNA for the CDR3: TGTGCCAGCAGACGATTACTTAACTATGGCTACACCTTC.

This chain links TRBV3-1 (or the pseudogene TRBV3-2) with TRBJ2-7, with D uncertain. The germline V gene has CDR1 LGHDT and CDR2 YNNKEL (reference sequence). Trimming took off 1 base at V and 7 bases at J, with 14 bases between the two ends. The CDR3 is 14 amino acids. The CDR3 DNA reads TGTGCCAGCAGCCAAGGTTATGGTCCTAGTGAGCAGTACTTC. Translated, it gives CASSQGYGPSEQYF.

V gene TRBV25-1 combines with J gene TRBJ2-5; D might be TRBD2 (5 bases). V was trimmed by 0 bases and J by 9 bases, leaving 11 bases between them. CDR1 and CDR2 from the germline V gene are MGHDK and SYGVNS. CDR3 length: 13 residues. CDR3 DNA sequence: TGTGCCAGCAGTGAATATGTCGGGGTGGCCCAGTACTTC. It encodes CASSEYVGVAQYF.

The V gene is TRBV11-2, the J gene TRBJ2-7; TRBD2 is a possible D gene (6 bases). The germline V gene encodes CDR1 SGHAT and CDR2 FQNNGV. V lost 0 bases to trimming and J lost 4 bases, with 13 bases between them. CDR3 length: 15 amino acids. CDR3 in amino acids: CASSLEGGPFYEQYF. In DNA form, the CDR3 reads TGTGCCAGCAGCTTAGAAGGAGGGCCGTTTTACGAGCAGTACTTC.

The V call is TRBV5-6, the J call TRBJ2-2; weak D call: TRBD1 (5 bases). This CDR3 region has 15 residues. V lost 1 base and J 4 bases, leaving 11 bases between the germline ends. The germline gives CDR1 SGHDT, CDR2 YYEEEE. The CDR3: CASSLTRALTGELFF. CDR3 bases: TGTGCCAGCAGCTTGACCAGGGCCCTCACCGGGGAGCTGTTTTTT.

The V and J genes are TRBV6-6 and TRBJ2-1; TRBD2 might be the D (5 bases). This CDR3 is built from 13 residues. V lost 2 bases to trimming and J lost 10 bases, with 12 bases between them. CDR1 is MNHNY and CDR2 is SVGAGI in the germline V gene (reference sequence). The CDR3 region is CASSYGGNGEQFF. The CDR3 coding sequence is TGTGCCAGCAGTTACGGAGGCAACGGGGAGCAGTTCTTC.

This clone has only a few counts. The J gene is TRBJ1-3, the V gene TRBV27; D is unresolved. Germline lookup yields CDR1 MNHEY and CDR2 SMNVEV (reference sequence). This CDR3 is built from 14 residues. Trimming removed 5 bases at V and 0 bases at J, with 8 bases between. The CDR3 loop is CASSRGSSGNTIYF. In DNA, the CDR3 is TGTGCCAGCAGTCGAGGGAGCTCTGGAAACACCATATATTTT.

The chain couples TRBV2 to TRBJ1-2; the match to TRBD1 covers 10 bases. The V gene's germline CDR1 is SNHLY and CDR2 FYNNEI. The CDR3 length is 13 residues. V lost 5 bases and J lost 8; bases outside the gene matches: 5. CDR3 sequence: CASSRGQGEGYTF. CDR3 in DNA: TGTGCCAGCAGTAGAGGACAGGGGGAGGGCTACACCTTC.

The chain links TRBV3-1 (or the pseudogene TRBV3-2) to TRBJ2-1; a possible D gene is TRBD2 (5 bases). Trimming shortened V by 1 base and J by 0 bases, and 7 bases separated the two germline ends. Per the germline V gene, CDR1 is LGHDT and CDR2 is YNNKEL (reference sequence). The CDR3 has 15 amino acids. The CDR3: CASSQGGSSYNEQFF. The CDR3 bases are TGTGCCAGCAGCCAAGGTGGGAGCTCCTACAATGAGCAGTTCTTC.

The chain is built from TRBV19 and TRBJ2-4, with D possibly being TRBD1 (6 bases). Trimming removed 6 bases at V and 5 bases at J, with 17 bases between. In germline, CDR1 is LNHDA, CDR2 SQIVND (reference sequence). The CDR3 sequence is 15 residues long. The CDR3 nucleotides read TGTGCCAGTAGCCCCACAGGGCGTGGAGAAAACATTCAGTACTTC. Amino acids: CASSPTGRGENIQYF.

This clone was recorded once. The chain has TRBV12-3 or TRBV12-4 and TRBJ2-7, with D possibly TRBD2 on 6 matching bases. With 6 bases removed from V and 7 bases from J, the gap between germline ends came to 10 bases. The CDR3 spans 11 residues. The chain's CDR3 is CASRREQEQYF. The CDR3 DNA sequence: TGTGCCAGCAGACGGGAGCAGGAGCAGTACTTC.

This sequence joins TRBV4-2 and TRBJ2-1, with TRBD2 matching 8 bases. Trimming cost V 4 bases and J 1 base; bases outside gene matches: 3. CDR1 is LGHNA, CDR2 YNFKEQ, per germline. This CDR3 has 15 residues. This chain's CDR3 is CASSPGLGSYNEQFF. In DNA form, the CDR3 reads TGTGCCAGCAGCCCGGGACTAGGATCCTACAATGAGCAGTTCTTC.

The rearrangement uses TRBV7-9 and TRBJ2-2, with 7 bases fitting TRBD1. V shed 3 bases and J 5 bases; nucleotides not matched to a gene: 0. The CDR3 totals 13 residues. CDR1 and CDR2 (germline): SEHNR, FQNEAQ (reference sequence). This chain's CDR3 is CASSLGQTGELFF. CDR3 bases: TGTGCCAGCAGCTTGGGACAGACCGGGGAGCTGTTTTTT.

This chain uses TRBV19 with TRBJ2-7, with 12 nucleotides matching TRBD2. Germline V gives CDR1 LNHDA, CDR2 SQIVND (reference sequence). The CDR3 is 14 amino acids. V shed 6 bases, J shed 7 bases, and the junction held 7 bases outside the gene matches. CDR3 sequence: CASSPTSGRREQYF. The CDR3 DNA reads TGTGCCAGTAGCCCGACTAGCGGGAGAAGGGAGCAGTACTTC. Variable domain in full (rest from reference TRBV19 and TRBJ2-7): DGGITQSPKYLFRKEGQNVTLSCEQNLNHDAMYWYRQDPGQGLRLIYYSQIVNDFQKGDIAEGYSVSREKKESFPLTVTSAQKNPTAFYLCASSPTSGRREQYFGPGTRLTVT.

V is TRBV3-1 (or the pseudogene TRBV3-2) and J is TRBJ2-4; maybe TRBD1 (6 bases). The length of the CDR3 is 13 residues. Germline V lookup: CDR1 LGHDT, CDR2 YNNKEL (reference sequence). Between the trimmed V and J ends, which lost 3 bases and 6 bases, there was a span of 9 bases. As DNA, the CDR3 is TGTGCCAGCAGCCATACAGGGACAAACATTCAGTACTTC. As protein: CASSHTGTNIQYF.

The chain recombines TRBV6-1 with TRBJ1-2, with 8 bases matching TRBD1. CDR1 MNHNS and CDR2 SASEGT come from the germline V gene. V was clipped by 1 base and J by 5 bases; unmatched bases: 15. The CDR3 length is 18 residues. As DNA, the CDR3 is TGTGCCAGCAGTGAAGTAGTCCTCGGACGGGACAGGCTATATGGCTACACCTTC. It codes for CASSEVVLGRDRLYGYTF.

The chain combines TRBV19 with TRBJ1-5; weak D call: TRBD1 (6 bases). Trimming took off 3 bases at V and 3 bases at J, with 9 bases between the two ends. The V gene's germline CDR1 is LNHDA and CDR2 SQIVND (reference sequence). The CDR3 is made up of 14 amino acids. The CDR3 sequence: CASSMDSFNQPQHF. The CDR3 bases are TGTGCCAGTAGTATGGACAGTTTCAATCAGCCCCAGCATTTT.

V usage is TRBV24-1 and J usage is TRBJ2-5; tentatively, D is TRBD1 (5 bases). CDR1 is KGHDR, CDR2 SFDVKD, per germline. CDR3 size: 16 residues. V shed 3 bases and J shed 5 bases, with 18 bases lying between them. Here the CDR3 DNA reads TGTGCCACCAGTGATCCTCTTCTACAGGACGGGGAGACCCAGTACTTC. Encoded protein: CATSDPLLQDGETQYF.

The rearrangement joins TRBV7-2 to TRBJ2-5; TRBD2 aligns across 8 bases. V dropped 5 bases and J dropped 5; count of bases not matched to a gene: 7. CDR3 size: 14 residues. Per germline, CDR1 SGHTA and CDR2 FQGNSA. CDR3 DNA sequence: TGTGCCAGCAGCCGTAGCGGGGTTATGGAGACCCAGTACTTC. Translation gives CASSRSGVMETQYF.

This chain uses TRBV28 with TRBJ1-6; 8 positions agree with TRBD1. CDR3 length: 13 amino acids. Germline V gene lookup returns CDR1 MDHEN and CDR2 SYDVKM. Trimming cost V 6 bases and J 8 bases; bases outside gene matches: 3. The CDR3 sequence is CASSTGGYSPLHF. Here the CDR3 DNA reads TGTGCCAGCAGCACAGGGGGTTATTCACCCCTCCACTTT.

The CDR3 sequence: CASSLPGTSGSSYNEQFF. The CDR3 region has the DNA TGTGCCAGCAGCCTTCCCGGGACTAGCGGGAGCTCCTACAATGAGCAGTTCTTC. The chain uses TRBV14 and TRBJ2-1; 14 nucleotides match TRBD2. Germline V lookup: CDR1 SGHDN, CDR2 FVKESK. V lost 4 bases to trimming and J lost 0 bases; unmatched junction nucleotides: 5. The CDR3 covers 18 residues. Together with reference TRBV14 and TRBJ2-1, the CDR3 gives the full variable domain: EAGVTQFPSHSVIEKGQTVTLRCDPISGHDNLYWYRRVMGKEIKFLLHFVKESKQDESGMPNNRFLAERTGGTYSTLKVQPAELEDSGVYFCASSLPGTSGSSYNEQFFGPGTRLTVL.

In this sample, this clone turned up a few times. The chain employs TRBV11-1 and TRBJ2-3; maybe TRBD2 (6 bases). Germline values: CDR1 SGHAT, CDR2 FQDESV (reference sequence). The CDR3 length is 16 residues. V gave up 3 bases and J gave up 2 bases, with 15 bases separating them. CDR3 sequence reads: CASSLGDWLVTDTQYF. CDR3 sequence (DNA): TGTGCCAGCAGCTTGGGGGACTGGTTGGTCACAGATACGCAGTATTTT.

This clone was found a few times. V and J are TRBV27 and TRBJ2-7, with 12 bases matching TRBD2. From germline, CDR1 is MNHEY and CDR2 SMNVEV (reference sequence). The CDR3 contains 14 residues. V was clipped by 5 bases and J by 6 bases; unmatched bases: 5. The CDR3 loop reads CASSPWTSGVEQYF. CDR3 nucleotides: TGTGCCAGCAGTCCGTGGACTAGCGGGGTCGAGCAGTACTTC.

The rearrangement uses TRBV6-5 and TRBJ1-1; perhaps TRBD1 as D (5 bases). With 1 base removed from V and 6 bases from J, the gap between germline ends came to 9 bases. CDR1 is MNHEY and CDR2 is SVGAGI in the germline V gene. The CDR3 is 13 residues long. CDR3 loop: CASSYFGGAEAFF. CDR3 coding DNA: TGTGCCAGCAGTTACTTTGGGGGGGCTGAAGCTTTCTTT.

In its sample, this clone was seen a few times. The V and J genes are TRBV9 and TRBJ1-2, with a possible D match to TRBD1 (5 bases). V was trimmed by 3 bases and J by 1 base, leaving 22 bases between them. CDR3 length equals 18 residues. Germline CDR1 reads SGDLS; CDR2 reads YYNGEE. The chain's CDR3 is CASSGTGDAVSHNYGYTF. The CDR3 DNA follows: TGTGCCAGCAGCGGCACGGGGGACGCAGTAAGTCATAACTATGGCTACACCTTC.

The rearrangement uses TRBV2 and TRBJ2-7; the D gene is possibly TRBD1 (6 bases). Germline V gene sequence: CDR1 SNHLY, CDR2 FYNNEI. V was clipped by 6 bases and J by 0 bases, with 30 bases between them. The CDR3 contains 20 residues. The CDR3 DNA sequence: TGTGCCAGCAGCCCCAGTTTATGGGACGGACGGGGACACAGCTCCTACGAGCAGTACTTC. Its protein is CASSPSLWDGRGHSSYEQYF. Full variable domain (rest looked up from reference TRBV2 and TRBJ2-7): EPEVTQTPSHQVTQMGQEVILRCVPISNHLYFYWYRQILGQKVEFLVSFYNNEISEKSEIFDDQFSVERPDGSNFTLKIRSTKLEDSAMYFCASSPSLWDGRGHSSYEQYFGPGTRLTVT.

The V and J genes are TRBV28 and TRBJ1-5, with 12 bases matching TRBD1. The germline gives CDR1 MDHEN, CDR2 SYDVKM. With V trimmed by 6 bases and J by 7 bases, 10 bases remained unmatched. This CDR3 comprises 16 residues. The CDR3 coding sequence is TGTGCCAGCAGAAGTCCGGGACAGGGGGCCCTACAGCCCCAGCATTTT. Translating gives CASRSPGQGALQPQHF.